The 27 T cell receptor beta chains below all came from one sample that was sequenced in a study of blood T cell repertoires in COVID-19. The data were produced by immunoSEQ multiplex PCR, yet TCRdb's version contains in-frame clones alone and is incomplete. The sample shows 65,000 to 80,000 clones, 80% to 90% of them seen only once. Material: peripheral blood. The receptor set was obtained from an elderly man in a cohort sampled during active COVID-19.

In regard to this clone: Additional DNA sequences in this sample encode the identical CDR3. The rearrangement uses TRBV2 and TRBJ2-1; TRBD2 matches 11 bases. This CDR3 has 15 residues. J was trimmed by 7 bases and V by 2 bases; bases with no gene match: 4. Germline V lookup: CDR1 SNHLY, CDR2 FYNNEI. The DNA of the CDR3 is TGTGCCAGCAGTGAACTAGCGGGGGGTAGAAATGAGCAGTTCTTC. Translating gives CASSELAGGRNEQFF.

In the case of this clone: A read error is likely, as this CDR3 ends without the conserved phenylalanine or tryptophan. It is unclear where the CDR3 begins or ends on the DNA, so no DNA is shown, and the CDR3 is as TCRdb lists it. CDR3 residues: CASSYREIS. The V and J genes are TRBV21-1 and TRBJ2-4; TRBD2 is taken as the D call from the table, unchecked against the DNA. TRBV21-1 is deemed a pseudogene. The CDR3 is 9 residues long, counting both termini.

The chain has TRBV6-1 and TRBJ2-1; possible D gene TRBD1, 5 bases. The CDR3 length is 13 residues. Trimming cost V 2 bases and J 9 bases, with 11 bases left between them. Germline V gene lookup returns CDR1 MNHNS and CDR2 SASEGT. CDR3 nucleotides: TGTGCCAGCAGTGAAATTGTAAGGGGTGAGCAGTTCTTC. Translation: CASSEIVRGEQFF.

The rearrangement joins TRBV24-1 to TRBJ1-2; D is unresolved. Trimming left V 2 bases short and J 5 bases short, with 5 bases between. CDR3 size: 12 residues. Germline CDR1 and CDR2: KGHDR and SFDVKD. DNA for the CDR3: TGTGCCACCAGTGATTATCGGTATGGCTACACCTTC. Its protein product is CATSDYRYGYTF.

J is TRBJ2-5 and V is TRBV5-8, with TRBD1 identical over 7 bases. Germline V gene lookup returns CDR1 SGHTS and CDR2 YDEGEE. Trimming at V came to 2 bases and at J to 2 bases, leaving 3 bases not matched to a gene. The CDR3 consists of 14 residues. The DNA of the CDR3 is TGTGCCAGCAGCTTCGGGACAGTACAAGAGACCCAGTACTTC. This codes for CASSFGTVQETQYF. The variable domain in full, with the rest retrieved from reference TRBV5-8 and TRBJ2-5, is EAGVTQSPTHLIKTRGQQATLRCSPISGHTSVYWYQQALGLGLQFLLWYDEGEERNRGNFPPRFSGRQFPNYSSELNVNALELEDSALYLCASSFGTVQETQYFGPGTRLLVL.

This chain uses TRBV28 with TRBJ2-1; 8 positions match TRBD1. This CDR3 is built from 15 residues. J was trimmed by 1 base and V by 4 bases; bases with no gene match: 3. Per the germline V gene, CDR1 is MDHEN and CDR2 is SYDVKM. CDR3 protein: CASSSTGGSYNEQFF. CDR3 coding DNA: TGTGCCAGCAGTTCTACAGGGGGTTCCTACAATGAGCAGTTCTTC. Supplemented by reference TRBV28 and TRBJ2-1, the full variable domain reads DVKVTQSSRYLVKRTGEKVFLECVQDMDHENMFWYRQDPGLGLRLIYFSYDVKMKEKGDIPEGYSVSREKKERFSLILESASTNQTSMYLCASSSTGGSYNEQFFGPGTRLTVL.

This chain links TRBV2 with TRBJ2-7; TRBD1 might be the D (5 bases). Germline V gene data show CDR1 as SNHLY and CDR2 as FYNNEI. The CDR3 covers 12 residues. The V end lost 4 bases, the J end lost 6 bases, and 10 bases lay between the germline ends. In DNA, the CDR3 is TGTGCCAGCAGTGGATCCAGGGCCGAGCAGTACTTC. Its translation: CASSGSRAEQYF.

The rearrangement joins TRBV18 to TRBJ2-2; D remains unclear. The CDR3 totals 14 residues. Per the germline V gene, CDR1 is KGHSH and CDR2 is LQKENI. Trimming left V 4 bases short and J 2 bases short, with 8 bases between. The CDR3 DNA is TGTGCCAGCTCACTTTTGGCAAACACCGGGGAGCTGTTTTTT. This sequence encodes CASSLLANTGELFF.

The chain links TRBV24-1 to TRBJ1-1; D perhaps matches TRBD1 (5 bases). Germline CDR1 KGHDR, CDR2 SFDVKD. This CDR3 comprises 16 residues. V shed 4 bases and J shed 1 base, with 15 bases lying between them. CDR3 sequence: CATSDSATARNTEAFF. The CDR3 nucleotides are TGTGCCACCAGTGACAGTGCGACAGCGCGGAACACTGAAGCTTTCTTT.

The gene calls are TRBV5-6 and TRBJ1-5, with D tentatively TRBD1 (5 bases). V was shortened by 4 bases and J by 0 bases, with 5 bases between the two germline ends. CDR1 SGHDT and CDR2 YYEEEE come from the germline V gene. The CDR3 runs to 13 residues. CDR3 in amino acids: CASSQGSNQPQHF. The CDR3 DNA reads TGTGCCAGCAGCCAGGGTAGCAATCAGCCCCAGCATTTT.

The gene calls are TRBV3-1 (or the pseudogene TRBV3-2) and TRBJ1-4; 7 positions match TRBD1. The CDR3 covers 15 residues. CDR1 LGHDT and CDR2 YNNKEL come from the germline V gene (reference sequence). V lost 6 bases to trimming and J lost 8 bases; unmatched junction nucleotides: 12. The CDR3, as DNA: TGTGCCAGCAGGTCTACCCGGGACAGCAGAGAAAAACTGTTTTTT. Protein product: CASRSTRDSREKLFF.

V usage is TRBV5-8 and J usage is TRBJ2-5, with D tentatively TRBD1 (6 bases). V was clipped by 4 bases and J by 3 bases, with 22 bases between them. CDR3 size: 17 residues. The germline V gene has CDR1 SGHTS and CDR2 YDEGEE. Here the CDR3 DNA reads TGTGCCAGCAGCCGGGTTGGACCCCGGGACAAGGAAGAGACCCAGTACTTC. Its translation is CASSRVGPRDKEETQYF.

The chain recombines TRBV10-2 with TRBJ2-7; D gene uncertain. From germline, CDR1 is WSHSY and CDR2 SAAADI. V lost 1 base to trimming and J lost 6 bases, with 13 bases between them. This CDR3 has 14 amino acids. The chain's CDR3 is CASSEFIDLGEQYF. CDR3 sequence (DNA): TGCGCCAGCAGTGAGTTTATCGACTTGGGCGAGCAGTACTTC.

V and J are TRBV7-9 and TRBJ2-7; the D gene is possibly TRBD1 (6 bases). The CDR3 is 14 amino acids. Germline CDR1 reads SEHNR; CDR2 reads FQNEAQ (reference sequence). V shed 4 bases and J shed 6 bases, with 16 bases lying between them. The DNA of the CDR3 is TGTGCCAGCAGCTCCGGGACACACTTCTTCGAGCAGTACTTC. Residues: CASSSGTHFFEQYF.

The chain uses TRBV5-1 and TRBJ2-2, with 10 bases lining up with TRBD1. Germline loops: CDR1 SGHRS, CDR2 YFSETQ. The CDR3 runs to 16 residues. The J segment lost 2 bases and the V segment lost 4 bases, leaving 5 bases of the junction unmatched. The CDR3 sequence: CASSVRTGGNTGELFF. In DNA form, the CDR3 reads TGCGCCAGCAGCGTCCGGACAGGGGGAAACACCGGGGAGCTGTTTTTT.

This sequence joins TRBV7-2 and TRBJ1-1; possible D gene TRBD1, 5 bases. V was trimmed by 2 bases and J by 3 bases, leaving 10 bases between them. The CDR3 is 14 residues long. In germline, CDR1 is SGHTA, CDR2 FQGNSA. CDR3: CASSLIAGYTEAFF. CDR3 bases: TGTGCCAGCAGCTTAATCGCAGGGTACACTGAAGCTTTCTTT.

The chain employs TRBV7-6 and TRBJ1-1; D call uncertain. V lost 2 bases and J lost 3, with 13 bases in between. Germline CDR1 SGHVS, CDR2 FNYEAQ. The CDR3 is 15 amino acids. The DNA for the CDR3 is TGTGCCAGCAGCTTAATAACTATATTGGACACTGAAGCTTTCTTT. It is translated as CASSLITILDTEAFF.

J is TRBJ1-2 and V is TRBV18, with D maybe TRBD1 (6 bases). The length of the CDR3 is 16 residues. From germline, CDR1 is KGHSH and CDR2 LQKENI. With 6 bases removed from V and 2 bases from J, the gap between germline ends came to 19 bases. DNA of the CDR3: TGTGCCAGCTCCCACGACACTGGGGGCGGGAACTATGGCTACACCTTC. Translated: CASSHDTGGGNYGYTF.

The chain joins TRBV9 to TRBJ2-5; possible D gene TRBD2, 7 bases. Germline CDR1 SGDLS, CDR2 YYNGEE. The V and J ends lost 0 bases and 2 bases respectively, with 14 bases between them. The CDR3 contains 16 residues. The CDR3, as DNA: TGTGCCAGCAGCGTAGCAACGGGGGGACATCAAGAGACCCAGTACTTC. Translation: CASSVATGGHQETQYF.

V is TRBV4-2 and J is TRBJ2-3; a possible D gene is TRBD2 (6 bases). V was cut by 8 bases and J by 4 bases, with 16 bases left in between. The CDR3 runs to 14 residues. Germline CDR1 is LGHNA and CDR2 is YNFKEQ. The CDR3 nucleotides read TGTGCCAGCCTGGACGCCCGGGGGTCAGATACGCAGTATTTT. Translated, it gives CASLDARGSDTQYF.

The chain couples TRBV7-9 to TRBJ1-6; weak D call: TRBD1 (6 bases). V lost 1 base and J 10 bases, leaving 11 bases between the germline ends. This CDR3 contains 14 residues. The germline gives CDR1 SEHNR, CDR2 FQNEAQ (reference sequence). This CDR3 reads CASSLEQGRSPLHF. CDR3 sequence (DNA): TGTGCCAGCAGCTTAGAACAGGGACGGTCACCCCTCCACTTT.

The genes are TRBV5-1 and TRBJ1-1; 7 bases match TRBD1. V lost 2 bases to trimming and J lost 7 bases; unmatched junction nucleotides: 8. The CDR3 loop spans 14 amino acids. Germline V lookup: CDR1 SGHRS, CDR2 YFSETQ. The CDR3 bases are TGCGCCAGCAGCTTCGAGGGGGCGCGGAGTGAAGCTTTCTTT. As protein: CASSFEGARSEAFF.

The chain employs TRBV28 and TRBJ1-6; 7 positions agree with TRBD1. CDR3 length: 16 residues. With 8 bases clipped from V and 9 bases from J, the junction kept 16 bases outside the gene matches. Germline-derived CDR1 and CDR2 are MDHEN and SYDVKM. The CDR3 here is CASVPIKGGRISPLHF. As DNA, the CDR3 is TGTGCCAGCGTCCCTATCAAAGGGGGCCGAATTTCACCCCTCCACTTT.

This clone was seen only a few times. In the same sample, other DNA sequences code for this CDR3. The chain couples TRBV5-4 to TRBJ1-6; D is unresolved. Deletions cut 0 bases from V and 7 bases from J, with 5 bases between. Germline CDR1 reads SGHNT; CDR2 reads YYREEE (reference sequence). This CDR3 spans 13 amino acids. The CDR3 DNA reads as TGTGCCAGCAGCTTGGCGGGAAATTCACCCCTCCACTTT. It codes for CASSLAGNSPLHF. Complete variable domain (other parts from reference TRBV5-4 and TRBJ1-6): ETGVTQSPTHLIKTRGQQVTLRCSSQSGHNTVSWYQQALGQGPQFIFQYYREEENGRGNFPPRFSGLQFPNYSSELNVNALELDDSALYLCASSLAGNSPLHFGNGTRLTVT.

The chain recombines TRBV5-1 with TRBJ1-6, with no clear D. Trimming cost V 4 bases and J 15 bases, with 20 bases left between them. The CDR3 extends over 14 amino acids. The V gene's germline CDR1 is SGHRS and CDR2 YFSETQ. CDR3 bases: TGCGCCAGCAGCCCATTCCCGGGCCCCCGGGGCCTCCACTTT. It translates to CASSPFPGPRGLHF.

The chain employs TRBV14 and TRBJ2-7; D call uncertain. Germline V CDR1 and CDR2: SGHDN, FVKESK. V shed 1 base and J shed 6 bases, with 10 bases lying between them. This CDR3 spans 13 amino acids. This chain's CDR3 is CASSQVPGGEQYF. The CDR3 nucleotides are TGTGCCAGCAGCCAAGTCCCGGGTGGCGAGCAGTACTTC.

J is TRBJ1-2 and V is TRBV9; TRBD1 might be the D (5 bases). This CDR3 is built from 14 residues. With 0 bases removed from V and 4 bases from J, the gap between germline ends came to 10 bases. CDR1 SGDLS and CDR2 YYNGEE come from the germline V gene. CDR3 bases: TGTGCCAGCAGCGTAGACAGGCATAGCTATGGCTACACCTTC. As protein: CASSVDRHSYGYTF.